The 18 T cell receptor beta chains below all came from one sample that was sequenced in a study of cytomegalovirus exposure and HLA in healthy donors. PCR amplification relied on 60 Vbeta primers (plus 13 Jbeta primers). The assay was immunoSEQ multiplex PCR, and TCRdb's table has in-frame clones only and misses some. In the table there are some 120,000 clones, over 65% of which are singletons. Sequenced input: PBMCs. The receptors originated from a woman younger than 45 in good health and CMV-seronegative.

The chain links TRBV7-9 to TRBJ2-1; 13 nucleotides agree with TRBD2. J lost 5 bases, V lost 6 bases, and 4 bases had no gene match. The CDR3 is made up of 15 amino acids. Germline assignment: CDR1 SEHNR and CDR2 FQNEAQ (reference sequence). CDR3: CASRSGTSGNNEQFF. CDR3 DNA: TGTGCCAGCAGATCCGGGACTAGCGGGAACAATGAGCAGTTCTTC.

The chain has TRBV11-3 and TRBJ2-2; D is unresolved. The ends were cut back, 2 bases at V and 0 bases at J, with 10 bases in the middle. There are 16 residues in the CDR3. Germline values: CDR1 SGHNT, CDR2 YENEEA. CDR3 amino acids: CASSLPLSANTGELFF. The DNA for the CDR3 is TGTGCCAGCAGCTTACCCCTCTCAGCGAACACCGGGGAGCTGTTTTTT.

There are a few counts of this clone. V and J are TRBV30 and TRBJ2-5; D is undetermined. The closer fit of TRBJ2-7 to the DNA end suggests the J call may be wrong. Germline assignment: CDR1 GTSNPN and CDR2 SVGIG (reference sequence). The CDR3 sequence is 14 residues long. CDR3 nucleotides: TGTGCCTGGAGTCATGGTCTCCTCTCCTACGAGCAGTACTTC. This encodes CAWSHGLLSYEQYF.

V usage is TRBV27 and J usage is TRBJ1-1; D remains unclear. This CDR3 is 15 amino acids long. V lost 3 bases and J 5 bases, leaving 16 bases between the germline ends. The V gene's germline CDR1 is MNHEY and CDR2 SMNVEV (reference sequence). In nucleotides, the CDR3 is TGTGCCAGCAGTTTGGAGGGCACCCGTTGGACTGAAGCTTTCTTT. Translating it yields CASSLEGTRWTEAFF.

This chain links TRBV30 with TRBJ1-4; D unresolved. Germline CDR1 and CDR2: GTSNPN and SVGIG (reference sequence). V gave up 0 bases and J gave up 10 bases, with 18 bases separating them. There are 15 residues in the CDR3. CDR3 residues: CAWSVRAAMRGKLFF. The CDR3 DNA reads TGTGCCTGGAGTGTTAGAGCCGCCATGAGAGGAAAACTGTTTTTT.

The V gene is TRBV7-3, the J gene TRBJ1-2; possible D gene TRBD1, 5 bases. Germline V gives CDR1 SGHTA, CDR2 FQGTGA. V gave up 3 bases and J gave up 0 bases, with 8 bases separating them. This CDR3 comprises 14 residues. The CDR3 DNA reads as TGTGCCAGCAGCTTGGGGCCAGCTAACTATGGCTACACCTTC. It codes for CASSLGPANYGYTF. Full variable domain (outside the CDR3, taken from reference TRBV7-3 and TRBJ1-2): GAGVSQTPSNKVTEKGKYVELRCDPISGHTALYWYRQSLGQGPEFLIYFQGTGAADDSGLPNDRFFAVRPEGSVSTLKIQRTERGDSAVYLCASSLGPANYGYTFGSGTRLTVV.

This clone was recorded only once. The rearrangement links TRBV7-9 to TRBJ2-3; TRBD2 is a possible D gene (5 bases). Germline assignment: CDR1 SEHNR and CDR2 FQNEAQ (reference sequence). CDR3 length equals 13 residues. Trimming removed 5 bases at V and 6 bases at J, with 12 bases between. This CDR3 is CASSRPLDDTQYF. The CDR3 coding sequence is TGTGCCAGCAGCCGCCCACTAGACGATACGCAGTATTTT.

The gene calls are TRBV18 and TRBJ1-1; a weak D match, TRBD1 (6 bases). The CDR3 extends over 13 amino acids. V was shortened by 2 bases and J by 3 bases, with 7 bases between the two germline ends. CDR1 and CDR2 (germline): KGHSH, LQKENI. The CDR3 DNA reads as TGTGCCAGCTCACCATACAGGGACACTGAAGCTTTCTTT. This codes for CASSPYRDTEAFF.

The chain's CDR3 is CASSEESSSNEQFF. The CDR3 region has the DNA TGTGCCAGCAGTGAAGAATCGTCTAGTAATGAGCAGTTCTTC. The rearrangement uses TRBV2 and TRBJ2-1; D unresolved. Germline lookup yields CDR1 SNHLY and CDR2 FYNNEI. This CDR3 spans 14 amino acids. V was trimmed by 1 base and J by 7 bases, leaving 11 bases between them.

The V call is TRBV18, the J call TRBJ1-1; D call uncertain. Germline CDR1 reads KGHSH; CDR2 reads LQKENI. The V and J ends lost 3 bases and 5 bases respectively, with 19 bases between them. CDR3 length: 16 amino acids. This CDR3 reads CASSPYNTGSLTEAFF. CDR3 sequence (DNA): TGTGCCAGCTCACCTTATAACACCGGGTCCTTGACTGAAGCTTTCTTT.

The V gene is TRBV6-5, the J gene TRBJ1-1; D is uncertain. Germline CDR1 and CDR2: MNHEY and SVGAGI. This CDR3 comprises 14 residues. Between the trimmed V and J ends, which lost 5 bases and 0 bases, there was a span of 10 bases. CDR3 DNA sequence: TGTGCCAGCAGTCTCGAGACTGTGAACACTGAAGCTTTCTTT. It encodes CASSLETVNTEAFF.

This clone was observed a single time. J is TRBJ2-7 and V is TRBV6-5; TRBD2 aligns across 7 bases. Germline loops: CDR1 MNHEY, CDR2 SVGAGI. The ends lost 4 bases at V and 11 bases at J; junction bases unmatched: 20. The CDR3 is 16 residues long. The CDR3 here is CASSSSGGSGSLGEYF. The CDR3 region has the DNA TGTGCCAGCAGTTCCTCCGGGGGTAGCGGGTCCCTGGGGGAGTACTTC.

The chain uses TRBV15 and TRBJ2-7; D perhaps matches TRBD1 (5 bases). The germline CDR1 and CDR2 sequences are LNHNV and YYDKDF (reference sequence). V was pared by 1 base and J by 0 bases, with 10 bases between. CDR3 length: 15 residues. The DNA of the CDR3 is TGTGCCACCAGCAGAGCTCGACAGAGCTCCTACGAGCAGTACTTC. It encodes CATSRARQSSYEQYF.

The V call is TRBV6-5, the J call TRBJ1-1; no definite D call. Germline values: CDR1 MNHEY, CDR2 SVGAGI. V lost 5 bases to trimming and J lost 7 bases, with 20 bases between them. CDR3 length equals 15 residues. The chain's CDR3 is CASSRNRRGADEAFF. Here the CDR3 DNA reads TGTGCCAGCAGTCGAAACCGACGGGGAGCGGATGAAGCTTTCTTT.

The genes are TRBV6-5 and TRBJ2-5, with 10 bases matching TRBD2. The J call could be wrong; TRBJ2-7 is a better fit for the DNA end. CDR3 length equals 15 residues. Germline lookup yields CDR1 MNHEY and CDR2 SVGAGI. CDR3 region: CASSYQTSGRYEQYF. The CDR3 DNA is TGTGCCAGCAGTTACCAGACTAGCGGGCGCTACGAGCAGTACTTC.

The V gene is TRBV7-6, the J gene TRBJ2-7; possible D gene TRBD2, 6 bases. The V end lost 5 bases, the J end lost 0 bases, and 11 bases lay between the germline ends. Germline lookup yields CDR1 SGHVS and CDR2 FNYEAQ. The CDR3 is 14 amino acids. DNA of the CDR3: TGTGCCAGCAGCCGCACGGAGGGCTCCTACGAGCAGTACTTC. Protein: CASSRTEGSYEQYF. Filled out from reference TRBV7-6 and TRBJ2-7, the complete variable domain reads GAGVSQSPRYKVTKRGQDVALRCDPISGHVSLYWYRQALGQGPEFLTYFNYEAQQDKSGLPNDRFSAERPEGSISTLTIQRTEQRDSAMYRCASSRTEGSYEQYFGPGTRLTVT.

The gene calls are TRBV27 and TRBJ1-2; D not certain. CDR3 length: 14 residues. V was cut by 3 bases and J by 2 bases, with 10 bases left in between. Germline loops: CDR1 MNHEY, CDR2 SMNVEV (reference sequence). The CDR3 reads CASSLAGSNYGYTF. For the CDR3, the DNA is TGTGCCAGCAGTTTGGCGGGCAGCAACTATGGCTACACCTTC.

The J gene is TRBJ1-1, the V gene TRBV6-5; possibly TRBD1 for D (6 bases). Germline V gene lookup returns CDR1 MNHEY and CDR2 SVGAGI. V was cut by 10 bases and J by 10 bases, with 25 bases left in between. The CDR3 spans 14 residues. The CDR3 DNA is TGTGCCACGCGTCCCGTGACAGGAGCCCGTGCAGCTTTCTTT. Its translation is CATRPVTGARAAFF.